In this sample, the clone carrying this T cell receptor (beta chain) turned up many times. At first hyperthyroidism diagnosis, before any ophthalmopathy symptoms, the blood sample was collected. The sample originates from a study of T cells in Graves' hyperthyroidism and ophthalmopathy. Researchers amplified the TCR beta CDR3 regions from RNA transcripts. Primed by the HTBI set, a first-round RT-PCR was run on the TCR CDR3. In TCRdb, the multiplex PCR reads were re-called with MiXCR into one record per CDR3 protein. The sample lists under 400,000 distinct CDR3 sequences; more than 15% were seen once. The sequence was collected from a woman aged 18-29 years with Graves' hyperthyroidism that later progressed to Graves' ophthalmopathy. The sequenced sample consisted of blood.

The CDR3, as DNA: TGTGCCAGCAGCTTGAGAGCGGGAGGGCTACCGAATGAGCAGTTCTTC. Translating it yields CASSLRAGGLPNEQFF. V is TRBV5-4 and J is TRBJ2-1; 10 nucleotides align to TRBD2. The CDR3 spans 16 residues. Germline V gives CDR1 SGHNT, CDR2 YYREEE (reference sequence). V lost 1 base to trimming and J lost 7 bases; unmatched junction nucleotides: 8.